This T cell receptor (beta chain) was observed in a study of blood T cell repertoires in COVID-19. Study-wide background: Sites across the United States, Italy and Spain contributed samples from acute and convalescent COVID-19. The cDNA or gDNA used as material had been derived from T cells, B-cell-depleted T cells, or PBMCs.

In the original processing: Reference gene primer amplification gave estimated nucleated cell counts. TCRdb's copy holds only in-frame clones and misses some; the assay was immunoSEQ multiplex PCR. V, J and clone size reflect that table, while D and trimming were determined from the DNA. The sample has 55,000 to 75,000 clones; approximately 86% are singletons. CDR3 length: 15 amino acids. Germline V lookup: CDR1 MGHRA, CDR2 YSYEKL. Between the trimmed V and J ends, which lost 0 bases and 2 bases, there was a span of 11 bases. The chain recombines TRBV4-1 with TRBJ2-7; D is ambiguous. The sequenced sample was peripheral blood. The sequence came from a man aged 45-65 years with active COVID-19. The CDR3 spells CASSQDLSGAYEQYF. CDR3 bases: TGCGCCAGCAGCCAAGATTTGTCAGGCGCCTACGAGCAGTACTTC.